A single sample is the source of the 14 T cell receptor beta chains below, sequenced in a study of regulatory T cells in long-lasting Graves disease. The time point was: newly diagnosed GD, antithyroid drugs for less than 3 months. The TCR library was made from RNA that had been extracted from PBMCs in TRIzol. Researchers made TCR beta libraries by using iRepertoire HTBI primers and running Arm-PCR on CDR3 regions. MiXCR, applied by TCRdb to the multiplex PCR reads, yields one record per CDR3 protein. The table lists 540,000 or so distinct CDR3 sequences, approximately 12% of them singletons. These data were also filed under a second study, of T cells in Graves' hyperthyroidism and ophthalmopathy.

The source was peripheral blood mononuclear cells (PBMCs), collected at new diagnosis, from a patient treated with antithyroid drugs. These receptors all come from a young man with Graves disease.

This clonotype was seen ten or more times. The chain is built from TRBV29-1 and TRBJ2-5; D remains ambiguous. The CDR3 contains 13 residues. The ends were cut back, 0 bases at V and 5 bases at J, with 10 bases in the middle. Germline assignment: CDR1 SQVTM and CDR2 ANQGSEA. The CDR3: CSVEDWREETQYF. The CDR3 DNA follows: TGCAGCGTTGAAGATTGGCGAGAGGAGACCCAGTACTTC.

This clonotype was seen many times. J is TRBJ1-2 and V is TRBV30, with D unclear. The CDR3 loop spans 11 amino acids. Germline CDR1 and CDR2: GTSNPN and SVGIG (reference sequence). V dropped 0 bases and J dropped 8 bases, with 7 bases sitting between them. This chain's CDR3 is CAWSVLGGYTF. The CDR3 DNA reads TGTGCCTGGAGTGTACTGGGGGGCTACACCTTC.

This clonotype was counted ten times or more. The chain has TRBV7-9 and TRBJ2-3; D remains unclear. The CDR3 totals 13 residues. V was clipped by 1 base and J by 4 bases, with 6 bases between them. The germline gives CDR1 SEHNR, CDR2 FQNEAQ (reference sequence). The CDR3 region has the DNA TGTGCCAGCAGCTTAGTCCCGCCAGATACGCAGTATTTT. Its protein is CASSLVPPDTQYF.

This clonotype was found many times. The rearrangement uses TRBV7-3 and TRBJ1-2; tentative D call: TRBD1 (5 bases). Per germline, CDR1 SGHTA and CDR2 FQGTGA. The CDR3 is 14 amino acids. Between the trimmed V and J ends, which lost 4 bases and 8 bases, there was a span of 17 bases. Here the CDR3 DNA reads TGTGCCAGCAGCTCGGGGGGAACAGCTGGGGGCTACACCTTC. This sequence encodes CASSSGGTAGGYTF.

Ten or more counts support this clonotype. The rearrangement joins TRBV5-1 to TRBJ1-1, with unresolved D. From germline, CDR1 is SGHRS and CDR2 YFSETQ. The V end was cut by 0 bases, the J end by 10 bases, with 19 bases between. The CDR3 spans 15 residues. Written as DNA, the CDR3 is TGCGCCAGCAGCTTGGAAGCGCCCATCCTTCCGGCAGCTTTCTTT. It codes for CASSLEAPILPAAFF.

As concerns this clonotype: It differs at one base from a far larger clone, so likely a read error. This chain connects TRBV11-2 to TRBJ2-1; D is possibly TRBD1 (6 bases). Germline V lookup: CDR1 SGHAT, CDR2 FQNNGV. The CDR3 length is 15 residues. V lost 5 bases, J lost 10 bases, and 21 bases lay in between. DNA for the CDR3: TGTGCCAGCAGCACGACAGGTGACCCCGGCTACGAGCAGTTCTTC. Its translation: CASSTTGDPGYEQFF.

A few counts support this clonotype. The rearrangement joins TRBV25-1 to TRBJ1-4, with D possibly matching TRBD1 (6 bases). The CDR3 extends over 16 amino acids. Trimming took 6 bases from V and 0 from J, leaving 14 bases between them. CDR1 MGHDK and CDR2 SYGVNS come from the germline V gene. The CDR3 nucleotides read TGTGCCAGCAGCCAGGACAGAATAGCAACTAATGAAAAACTGTTTTTT. Translation: CASSQDRIATNEKLFF.

This clonotype was seen a handful of times. V and J are TRBV29-1 and TRBJ2-7; the D is unclear. Germline CDR1 and CDR2: SQVTM and ANQGSEA. V was clipped by 3 bases and J by 3 bases, with 15 bases between them. This CDR3 has 14 residues. CDR3 sequence (DNA): TGCAGCGTTGAGGGTACAGAGTTAGACTACGAGCAGTACTTC. Protein product: CSVEGTELDYEQYF.

J is TRBJ2-3 and V is TRBV5-1; possible D gene TRBD1, 6 bases. The CDR3 is 16 residues long. Germline V gene data show CDR1 as SGHRS and CDR2 as YFSETQ. V lost 0 bases and J lost 1, with 12 bases in between. The CDR3 sequence is CASSLGGRGGTDTQYF. The CDR3 coding sequence is TGCGCCAGCAGCTTGGGGGGGCGTGGTGGCACAGATACGCAGTATTTT. Full variable domain (remainder filled in from reference TRBV5-1 and TRBJ2-3): KAGVTQTPRYLIKTRGQQVTLSCSPISGHRSVSWYQQTPGQGLQFLFEYFSETQRNKGNFPGRFSGRQFSNSRSEMNVSTLELGDSALYLCASSLGGRGGTDTQYFGPGTRLTVL.

The table lists this clonotype with a few counts. This rearrangement joins TRBV3-1 to TRBJ2-1; a possible D gene is TRBD2 (6 bases). Germline V lookup: CDR1 LGHDT, CDR2 YNNKEL (reference sequence). The CDR3 is 15 residues long. Trimming took off 4 bases at V and 4 bases at J, with 14 bases between the two ends. As DNA, the CDR3 is TGTGCCAGCAGCCCTATTGGGGGGATTTACAATGAGCAGTTCTTC. Protein product: CASSPIGGIYNEQFF.

This clonotype was detected a few times. The rearrangement links TRBV6-5 to TRBJ1-2, with D possibly matching TRBD1 (6 bases). Trimming left V 4 bases short and J 0 bases short, with 15 bases between. CDR1 MNHEY and CDR2 SVGAGI come from the germline V gene. The CDR3 covers 16 residues. The CDR3 bases are TGTGCCAGCAGTTCCTTCGTGGGACACGCTAACTATGGCTACACCTTC. Encoded protein: CASSSFVGHANYGYTF.

This clonotype was found many times. This sequence joins TRBV20-1 and TRBJ2-3, with D unresolved. The CDR3 loop spans 15 amino acids. Per germline, CDR1 DFQATT and CDR2 SNEGSKA (reference sequence). V lost 4 bases to trimming and J lost 6 bases, with 20 bases between them. Here the CDR3 reads CSATLLGPVQDTQYF. The CDR3 DNA is TGCAGTGCTACTCTTCTCGGGCCCGTCCAGGATACGCAGTATTTT.

This clonotype has a count of ten or more. CDR3 DNA sequence: TGCAGCATCCAGTTGGGAAATCAGCCCCAGCATTTT. Its translation: CSIQLGNQPQHF. V is TRBV29-1 and J is TRBJ1-5; D remains ambiguous. Germline V gives CDR1 SQVTM, CDR2 ANQGSEA. This CDR3 is 12 amino acids long. Trimming pared 8 bases from V and 4 bases from J, leaving 12 bases between.

This clonotype was counted many times. The chain uses TRBV7-2 and TRBJ2-5; D unresolved. Looked up from germline, CDR1 is SGHTA and CDR2 is FQGNSA. The V end lost 1 base, the J end lost 2 bases, and 8 bases lay between the germline ends. The CDR3 is 14 amino acids. CDR3 DNA: TGTGCCAGCAGCTTAGTTGGGCTTCAAGAGACCCAGTACTTC. It specifies CASSLVGLQETQYF.